The 20 T cell receptor beta chains below were found in one sample sequenced in a study of human T cells and chemical hapten exposure. A single record per CDR3 protein comes from TCRdb applying MiXCR to the RACE reads. The sample records more than 55,000 distinct CDR3 sequences, more than 8% being singletons. Regarding time point: pre-sensitization, week 0. Treatment specified: therapeutic diphenylcyclopropenone sensitization with weekly scalp DPC. The input for sequencing was whole blood, taken in connection with sensitization to the hapten diphenylcyclopropenone (DPC). The receptors originated from a man in his forties with alopecia areata. Some clones in this sample may be carry-over from other donors' samples.

The chain recombines TRBV12-3 or TRBV12-4 with TRBJ2-7; no clear D. The V end lost 3 bases, the J end lost 3 bases, and 6 bases lay between the germline ends. The CDR3 sequence is 12 residues long. The CDR3 reads CASSFGYYEQYF. CDR3 nucleotides: TGTGCCAGCAGTTTTGGCTACTACGAGCAGTACTTC.

At least ten counts were recorded for this clonotype. CDR3 sequence (DNA): TGCAGTGCTAGAGACGGGCGTGCTTCTGACGAGCAGTACTTC. Amino acid sequence: CSARDGRASDEQYF. The chain joins TRBV20-1 to TRBJ2-7; no clear D gene. CDR3 length equals 14 residues. In germline, CDR1 is DFQATT, CDR2 SNEGSKA (reference sequence). Trimming stripped 0 bases from V and 5 bases from J, with 14 bases between.

Worth noting for this clonotype: At one end the junction does not follow the germline gene, possibly because of a read error. The chain's CDR3 is CASNQGGGTVNEKLFF. In nucleotides, the CDR3 is TGTGCCAGCAACCAAGGAGGCGGGACGGTCAATGAAAAACTGTTTTTT. J is TRBJ1-4 and V is TRBV14, with D possibly matching TRBD1 (5 bases). Germline V gives CDR1 SGHDN, CDR2 FVKESK. The CDR3 has 16 residues.

This clonotype was detected only a few times. The chain couples TRBV11-2 to TRBJ2-2; TRBD2 matches 9 bases. This CDR3 has 16 residues. V lost 6 bases and J lost 7; bases outside the gene matches: 12. The germline CDR1 and CDR2 sequences are SGHAT and FQNNGV. The CDR3 DNA sequence: TGTGCCAGCAGTCCTTCTGGCGGGAGGGCCAACGGGGAGCTGTTTTTT. It translates to CASSPSGGRANGELFF.

V is TRBV6-4 and J is TRBJ2-2, with 10 bases matching TRBD2. The J segment lost 5 bases and the V segment lost 5 bases, leaving 14 bases of the junction unmatched. The CDR3 is 18 residues long. The germline V gene has CDR1 MRHNA and CDR2 SNTAGT. In DNA, the CDR3 is TGTGCCAGCAGTCCACGACCTCTAGCGGGAGTGGTAACCGGGGAGCTGTTTTTT. Its protein product is CASSPRPLAGVVTGELFF.

Many counts were recorded for this clonotype. CDR3 nucleotides: TGTGCCAGCAGTTACGCCCGGGATTTTAATCAGCCCCAGCATTTT. Residues: CASSYARDFNQPQHF. The chain joins TRBV6-5 to TRBJ1-5; D not certain. This CDR3 contains 15 residues. The germline V gene has CDR1 MNHEY and CDR2 SVGAGI. Trimming took 2 bases from V and 4 from J, leaving 12 bases between them.

This clonotype has more than one count but fewer than ten. The chain joins TRBV6-5 to TRBJ2-2; 10 bases are shared with TRBD2. This CDR3 is built from 15 residues. Trimming removed 5 bases from V and 7 bases from J; junction bases left unmatched: 7. The V gene's germline CDR1 is MNHEY and CDR2 SVGAGI. CDR3 sequence: CASSPSGRGVGELFF. CDR3 sequence (DNA): TGTGCCAGCAGTCCTAGCGGGAGAGGGGTCGGGGAGCTGTTTTTT.

The CDR3 DNA reads as TGCAGCGTTCAACCCCCAGAGGGAGCCACTGAAGCTTTCTTT. This sequence encodes CSVQPPEGATEAFF. V and J are TRBV29-1 and TRBJ1-1; D uncertain. This CDR3 has 14 residues. V was pared by 5 bases and J by 4 bases, with 17 bases between. Germline-derived CDR1 and CDR2 are SQVTM and ANQGSEA.

This sequence joins TRBV2 and TRBJ2-2; D ambiguous. The CDR3 extends over 15 amino acids. Germline loops: CDR1 SNHLY, CDR2 FYNNEI. V was trimmed by 3 bases and J by 2 bases, leaving 10 bases between them. The chain's CDR3 is CASSEQTQNTGELFF. The CDR3 region has the DNA TGTGCCAGCAGTGAGCAGACACAAAACACCGGGGAGCTGTTTTTT.

This clonotype was found many times. The chain recombines TRBV10-2 with TRBJ1-6, with D tentatively TRBD1 (5 bases). The CDR3 loop spans 14 amino acids. V lost 6 bases to trimming and J lost 7 bases, with 13 bases between them. CDR1 is WSHSY and CDR2 is SAAADI in the germline V gene. The CDR3 here is CASRRGDSNSPLHF. CDR3 coding DNA: TGCGCCAGCAGGCGGGGAGACAGCAATTCACCCCTCCACTTT.

The chain carries TRBV27 and TRBJ1-1; no definite D call. The CDR3 is 8 amino acids. The germline CDR1 and CDR2 sequences are MNHEY and SMNVEV (reference sequence). Trimming pared 7 bases from V and 9 bases from J, leaving 3 bases between. DNA of the CDR3: TGTGCCAGCACCCAAGCTTTCTTT. Amino acid sequence: CASTQAFF.

This clonotype was seen a few times. The chain is built from TRBV19 and TRBJ2-3, with D unclear. This CDR3 region has 13 residues. Germline CDR1 is LNHDA and CDR2 is SQIVND (reference sequence). Trimming cost V 5 bases and J 1 base, with 7 bases left between them. This chain's CDR3 is CASSGQGTDTQYF. The CDR3 nucleotides read TGTGCCAGTAGTGGGCAGGGCACAGATACGCAGTATTTT.

This clonotype was counted at least ten times. One junction end does not reproduce the germline sequence, and a read error may be involved. The rearrangement uses TRBV25-1 and TRBJ1-2; 9 positions agree with TRBD1. This CDR3 contains 12 residues. Germline V gives CDR1 MGHDK, CDR2 SYGVNS. The CDR3: CASSEGQGRENF. Written as DNA, the CDR3 is TGTGCCAGCAGTGAGGGACAGGGACGCGAGAACTTC.

V usage is TRBV20-1 and J usage is TRBJ2-3; D gene ambiguous. The germline CDR1 and CDR2 sequences are DFQATT and SNEGSKA (reference sequence). The V and J ends lost 4 bases and 3 bases respectively, with 8 bases between them. The CDR3 extends over 12 amino acids. CDR3 bases: TGCAGTGCTAACTTAGAGACAGATACGCAGTATTTT. Amino acid sequence: CSANLETDTQYF.

This clonotype came up many times. CDR3 loop: CASSYSKRQYGYTF. The CDR3 nucleotides are TGTGCCAGCAGTTACTCGAAGCGCCAGTATGGCTACACCTTC. This chain connects TRBV6-5 to TRBJ1-2; D gene ambiguous. The V gene lost 0 bases and the J gene lost 5 bases, with 10 bases spanning the gap. This CDR3 contains 14 residues. CDR1 and CDR2 (germline): MNHEY, SVGAGI.

This clonotype has only a few counts. The chain couples TRBV12-3 or TRBV12-4 to TRBJ2-2, with 13 bases aligning to TRBD2. J lost 6 bases, V lost 5 bases, and 6 bases had no gene match. The CDR3 contains 16 residues. CDR3 DNA sequence: TGTGCCAGCAGTAAGGGACTAGCGGGAATAGCCGGGGAGCTGTTTTTT. Residues: CASSKGLAGIAGELFF.

This clonotype was seen more than once but under ten times. The V and J genes are TRBV20-1 and TRBJ2-2; no definite D call. Trimming pared 0 bases from V and 6 bases from J, leaving 17 bases between. This CDR3 region has 16 residues. Germline V gives CDR1 DFQATT, CDR2 SNEGSKA (reference sequence). CDR3 residues: CSARDEASVYPGELFF. DNA of the CDR3: TGCAGTGCTAGAGATGAGGCTAGTGTCTATCCCGGGGAGCTGTTTTTT.

The sample holds a few counts of this clonotype. This sequence joins TRBV20-1 and TRBJ2-3, with D perhaps matching TRBD1 (6 bases). Germline V gene lookup returns CDR1 DFQATT and CDR2 SNEGSKA (reference sequence). The CDR3 spans 10 residues. The CDR3 sequence is CRVGDNTQYF. CDR3 bases: TGCAGGGTAGGGGACAATACGCAGTATTTT.

This clonotype was picked up many times. This sequence joins TRBV27 and TRBJ2-1; D unresolved. The CDR3 is 11 residues long. Germline V gene lookup returns CDR1 MNHEY and CDR2 SMNVEV (reference sequence). Trimming shortened V by 5 bases and J by 6 bases, and 5 bases separated the two germline ends. Here the CDR3 DNA reads TGTGCCAGCAGTACTCTCAATGAGCAGTTCTTC. Translation gives CASSTLNEQFF.

The chain recombines TRBV7-2 with TRBJ1-1, with D perhaps TRBD1 (5 bases). CDR1 and CDR2 from the germline V gene are SGHTA and FQGNSA. Trimming took 5 bases from V and 3 from J, leaving 19 bases between them. The CDR3 runs to 16 residues. CDR3 protein: CASSPPGPLGYTEAFF. In DNA form, the CDR3 reads TGTGCCAGCAGCCCCCCGGGGCCGCTGGGGTACACTGAAGCTTTCTTT. Full variable domain (outside the CDR3, taken from reference TRBV7-2 and TRBJ1-1): GAGVSQSPSNKVTEKGKDVELRCDPISGHTALYWYRQSLGQGLEFLIYFQGNSAPDKSGLPSDRFSAERTGGSVSTLTIQRTQQEDSAVYLCASSPPGPLGYTEAFFGQGTRLTVV.